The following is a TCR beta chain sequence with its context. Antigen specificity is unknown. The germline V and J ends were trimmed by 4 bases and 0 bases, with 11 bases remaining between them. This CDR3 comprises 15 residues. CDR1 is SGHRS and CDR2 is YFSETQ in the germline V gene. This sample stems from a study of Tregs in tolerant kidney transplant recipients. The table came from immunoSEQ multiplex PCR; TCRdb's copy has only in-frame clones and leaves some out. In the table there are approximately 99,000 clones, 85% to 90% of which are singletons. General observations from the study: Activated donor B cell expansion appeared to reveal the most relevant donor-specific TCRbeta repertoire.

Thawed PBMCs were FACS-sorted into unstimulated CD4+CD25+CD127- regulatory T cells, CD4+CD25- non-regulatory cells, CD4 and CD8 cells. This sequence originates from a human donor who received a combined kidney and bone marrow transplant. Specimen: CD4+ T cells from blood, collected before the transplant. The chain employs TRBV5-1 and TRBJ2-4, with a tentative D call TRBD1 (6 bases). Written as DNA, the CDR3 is TGCGCCAGCAGCGCGACAGGTCTAGCCAAAAACATTCAGTACTTC. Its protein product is CASSATGLAKNIQYF.